These T cell receptor beta chains were read from a single sample in a study of cytomegalovirus exposure and HLA in healthy donors. The assay was immunoSEQ multiplex PCR, and TCRdb's table has in-frame clones only and misses some. This sample has over 100,000 clones, with 82% found just once. The specimen was PBMCs. The receptor source for this set is a man aged 25 to 40 in good health and CMV-seropositive. The conserved cysteine and the conserved F or W are not part of the CDR3 here. Each record gives: V gene, J gene, CDR3 protein.

V gene: TRBV27
J gene: TRBJ2-4
CDR3 protein: ASRTQGARGNIQY

V gene: TRBV6-6
J gene: TRBJ2-5
CDR3 protein: ASSWGLAGPETQY

V gene: TRBV5-1
J gene: TRBJ2-7
CDR3 protein: ASSGGALGTYEQY

V gene: TRBV5-5
J gene: TRBJ2-5
CDR3 protein: ASSPDSQETQY

V gene: TRBV5-1
J gene: TRBJ1-2
CDR3 protein: ASSQQTIPGVNYGYT

V gene: TRBV9
J gene: TRBJ2-5
CDR3 protein: ASSLDRDQETQY

V gene: TRBV2
J gene: TRBJ1-2
CDR3 protein: ASIQQIGGYT

V gene: TRBV5-1
J gene: TRBJ1-5
CDR3 protein: ASSLAGTGNQPQH

V gene: TRBV18
J gene: TRBJ1-3
CDR3 protein: ASSPPTVRTGNTIY

V gene: TRBV15
J gene: TRBJ1-6
CDR3 protein: ATSRDGLEDSPLH

V gene: TRBV10-1
J gene: TRBJ2-3
CDR3 protein: ASSSGGGTDTQY

V gene: TRBV7-9
J gene: TRBJ2-1
CDR3 protein: ASSLPSGRNDNEQF

V gene: TRBV6-5
J gene: TRBJ2-3
CDR3 protein: ASSYSREGADTQY

V gene: TRBV5-4
J gene: TRBJ2-3
CDR3 protein: ASTHRTGEDTDTQY

V gene: TRBV27
J gene: TRBJ2-7
CDR3 protein: ASRTGIYEQY

V gene: TRBV5-4
J gene: TRBJ1-1
CDR3 protein: ASSLGIVQGRGTEAF

V gene: TRBV11-2
J gene: TRBJ1-2
CDR3 protein: ASSEQEYGYT

V gene: TRBV2
J gene: TRBJ1-1
CDR3 protein: ASSTEQGNTEAF

V gene: TRBV5-1
J gene: TRBJ2-2
CDR3 protein: ASSPEGGAGNTGELF

V gene: TRBV7-2
J gene: TRBJ1-3
CDR3 protein: ASSFQAGMAGNTIY

V gene: TRBV5-1
J gene: TRBJ1-5
CDR3 protein: ASSIGPAGWPQH

V gene: TRBV11-2
J gene: TRBJ1-3
CDR3 protein: ASSWRGDGNTIY

V gene: TRBV5-4
J gene: TRBJ2-3
CDR3 protein: ASSPGLGTSTDTQY

V gene: TRBV2
J gene: TRBJ1-5
CDR3 protein: ATAGDNQPQH

V gene: TRBV19
J gene: TRBJ2-1
CDR3 protein: ASSIRDSQF

V gene: TRBV10-2
J gene: TRBJ1-1
CDR3 protein: ASTDSPEAF

V gene: TRBV7-9
J gene: TRBJ2-5
CDR3 protein: ASSLGQTGVAEETQY

V gene: TRBV11-2
J gene: TRBJ2-1
CDR3 protein: ASSRGHGIHLGEQF